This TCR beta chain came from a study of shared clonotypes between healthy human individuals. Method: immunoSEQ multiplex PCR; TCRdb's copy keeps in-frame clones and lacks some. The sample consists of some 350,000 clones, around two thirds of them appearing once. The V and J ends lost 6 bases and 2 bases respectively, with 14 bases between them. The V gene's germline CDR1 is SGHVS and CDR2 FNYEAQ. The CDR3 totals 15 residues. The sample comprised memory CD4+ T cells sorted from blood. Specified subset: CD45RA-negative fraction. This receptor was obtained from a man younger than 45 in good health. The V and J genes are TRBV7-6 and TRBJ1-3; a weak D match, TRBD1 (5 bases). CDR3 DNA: TGTGCCAGCAGTCCCCGGGGGTCCCCTGGAAACACCATATATTTT. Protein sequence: CASSPRGSPGNTIYF.